One T cell receptor beta chain is described in this entry. The germline V gene has CDR1 LNHDA and CDR2 SQIVND (reference sequence). The CDR3 is 14 residues long. With 0 bases removed from V and 7 bases from J, the gap between germline ends came to 12 bases. These data are taken from a study of CD8+CD57+ T cells in acquired aplastic anemia. Genomic DNA, serving as template, underwent TCR beta VDJ and CDR3 profiling. TCRdb re-analysed the reads in MiXCR, keeping a single row per CDR3 protein. The sample has over 250,000 distinct CDR3 sequences; roughly 61% are singletons. All patients picked for sequencing had shown, by flow cytometry, an expansion of CD8+CD57+ cells.

The rearrangement links TRBV19 to TRBJ2-5; tentative D call: TRBD1 (6 bases). This TCR was sampled from a human donor with aplastic anemia. The specimen was sorted CD4+, CD8+, or CD8+CD57+ T cells (not recorded which) from PBMCs. In DNA, the CDR3 is TGTGCCAGTAGTATAGATCGACAGGCTAGGACCCAGTACTTC. Protein: CASSIDRQARTQYF.